This T cell receptor (beta chain) was obtained from a study of T cell responses to AZD1222 COVID-19 vaccine. Sequenced by immunoSEQ multiplex PCR; TCRdb stores in-frame clones only, minus some. Seen here are more than 95,000 clones, 70% to 90% observed once, and the top ten hold roughly 3.9%. Deletions cut 8 bases from V and 7 bases from J, with 27 bases between. Germline V lookup: CDR1 SGHVS, CDR2 FQNEAQ. CDR3 size: 17 residues. The sample consisted of peripheral blood, taken on day 0 of MenACWY control vaccination. V gene TRBV7-8 combines with J gene TRBJ2-1; D might be TRBD1 (5 bases). The source of this sequence is an adult in good health. CDR3 sequence reads: CASLPLLPQHKGNEQFF. Written as DNA, the CDR3 is TGTGCCAGCCTACCCCTCCTCCCCCAACATAAGGGGAATGAGCAGTTCTTC.